Listed below are T cell receptor beta chains from one sample, sequenced in a study of T cells after yellow fever vaccination. A single record per CDR3 protein comes from TCRdb applying MiXCR to the 5' RACE reads. Of roughly 330,000 distinct CDR3 sequences in the sample, 6.8% are singletons; the top ten hold roughly a sixth. The sequencing used PBMCs, collected roughly 46 days after the first yellow fever vaccination. These receptors were collected from a man aged 18 to 35 who received the YFV17D yellow fever vaccine. The CDR3 runs from the conserved cysteine through the conserved F or W. D genes are given only for firm matches. Size is stated for part of the rows, as once, few or many counts, or as a class when the clone is expanded.

v_call: TRBV6-2/TRBV6-3
clone_size: many
j_call: TRBJ2-2
d_call: -
cdr3_nt: TGTGCCAGCAGTTACCGACTGGAGGGTACGGAGCTGTTTTTT
cdr3_aa: CASSYRLEGTELFF

v_call: TRBV18
clone_size: few
j_call: TRBJ1-5
d_call: -
cdr3_nt: TGTGCCAGCTCACCACCCTTGACACAAGATCAGCCCCAGCATTTT
cdr3_aa: CASSPPLTQDQPQHF

v_call: TRBV4-3
clone_size: many
j_call: TRBJ1-1
d_call: TRBD1
cdr3_nt: TGCGCCAGCAGCCTAGGACAGGTCATGAACACTGAAGCTTTCTTT
cdr3_aa: CASSLGQVMNTEAFF

v_call: TRBV4-1
clone_size: many
j_call: TRBJ2-1
d_call: TRBD1
cdr3_nt: TGCGCCAGCAGCCAAGAAGGGGCCGGGACAGGGGACAATGAGCAGTTCTTC
cdr3_aa: CASSQEGAGTGDNEQFF

v_call: TRBV27
clone_size: -
j_call: TRBJ2-1
d_call: TRBD1
cdr3_nt: TGTGCCAGCAGTTTTCAGGGGGCTATCAATGAGCAGTTCTTC
cdr3_aa: CASSFQGAINEQFF

v_call: TRBV11-2
clone_size: -
j_call: TRBJ2-5
d_call: -
cdr3_nt: TGTGCCAGCAGCTCCCGGGGTCAGACCCAGTACTTC
cdr3_aa: CASSSRGQTQYF

v_call: TRBV7-2
clone_size: many
j_call: TRBJ2-7
d_call: TRBD2
cdr3_nt: TGTGCCAGCAGCGAAAGACTAGCGGGCCCCTACGAGCAGTACTTC
cdr3_aa: CASSERLAGPYEQYF

v_call: TRBV7-9
clone_size: few
j_call: TRBJ2-1
d_call: TRBD2
cdr3_nt: TGTGCCAGCAGCTCCGACGGGGGGGTCTACAATGAGCAGTTCTTC
cdr3_aa: CASSSDGGVYNEQFF

v_call: TRBV11-2
clone_size: few
j_call: TRBJ2-1
d_call: TRBD2
cdr3_nt: TGTGCCAGCAGCCAGATGGGACTAGCGGGGGGCCATGAGCAGTTCTTC
cdr3_aa: CASSQMGLAGGHEQFF

v_call: TRBV2
clone_size: -
j_call: TRBJ1-5
d_call: TRBD1
cdr3_nt: TGTGCCAGCAGCGCCGGACAGGCCAATCAGCCCCAGCATTTT
cdr3_aa: CASSAGQANQPQHF

v_call: TRBV5-1
clone_size: -
j_call: TRBJ2-1
d_call: -
cdr3_nt: TGCGCCAGCAGCTTGGGGGGGCGACTAGCCTACAATGAGCAGTTCTTC
cdr3_aa: CASSLGGRLAYNEQFF

v_call: TRBV6-2/TRBV6-3
clone_size: -
j_call: TRBJ1-2
d_call: -
cdr3_nt: TGTGCCAGCAGTTACTCGGGTTGGGATCGCGATGGCTACACCTTC
cdr3_aa: CASSYSGWDRDGYTF

v_call: TRBV6-5
clone_size: few
j_call: TRBJ1-4
d_call: -
cdr3_nt: TGTGCCAGCAATTATCAGGGGTCTAATGAAAAACTGTTTTTT
cdr3_aa: CASNYQGSNEKLFF

v_call: TRBV29-1
clone_size: -
j_call: TRBJ1-1
d_call: -
cdr3_nt: TGCAGCGTTGGAATGGGTGGAACTGAAGCTTTCTTT
cdr3_aa: CSVGMGGTEAFF

v_call: TRBV6-2/TRBV6-3
clone_size: few
j_call: TRBJ1-5
d_call: -
cdr3_nt: TGTGCCACCGGATGGGGGAGCAATCAGCCCCAGCATTTT
cdr3_aa: CATGWGSNQPQHF

v_call: TRBV7-8
clone_size: few
j_call: TRBJ1-2
d_call: TRBD1
cdr3_nt: TGTGCCAGCAGCTTAGCGGGCGATGGACAGGGAAACTATGGCTACACCTTC
cdr3_aa: CASSLAGDGQGNYGYTF

v_call: TRBV6-5
clone_size: -
j_call: TRBJ1-2
d_call: -
cdr3_nt: TGTGCCAGCAGTTACTCGATATGGGCTGGCTACACCTTC
cdr3_aa: CASSYSIWAGYTF

v_call: TRBV29-1
clone_size: -
j_call: TRBJ1-2
d_call: -
cdr3_nt: TGCAGCGCCTTTGACGGCTACACCTTC
cdr3_aa: CSAFDGYTF

v_call: TRBV15
clone_size: -
j_call: TRBJ2-2
d_call: -
cdr3_nt: TGTGCCACCAGCAGTAGGGGTAACACCGGGGAGCTGTTTTTT
cdr3_aa: CATSSRGNTGELFF

v_call: TRBV2
clone_size: -
j_call: TRBJ2-4
d_call: TRBD1
cdr3_nt: TGTGCCAGCAGTGCCCAGACAGGGGGCGGCATTCAGTACTTC
cdr3_aa: CASSAQTGGGIQYF

v_call: TRBV7-2
clone_size: few
j_call: TRBJ2-3
d_call: -
cdr3_nt: TGTGCCAGCAGCCCGACGGCGGCAGATACGCAGTATTTT
cdr3_aa: CASSPTAADTQYF

v_call: TRBV11-1
clone_size: -
j_call: TRBJ2-7
d_call: -
cdr3_nt: TGTGCCAGCAGCCCCCGACAGAAAACCTACGAGCAGTACTTC
cdr3_aa: CASSPRQKTYEQYF

v_call: TRBV5-1
clone_size: many
j_call: TRBJ2-1
d_call: -
cdr3_nt: TGCGCCAGCAGCTTGGCCAGCAATGAGCAGTTCTTC
cdr3_aa: CASSLASNEQFF

v_call: TRBV7-2
clone_size: -
j_call: TRBJ2-6
d_call: TRBD2
cdr3_nt: TGTGCCAGCAGCGTTAGCGGGGGGGCGGGGGCCAACGTCCTGACTTTC
cdr3_aa: CASSVSGGAGANVLTF

v_call: TRBV12-3/TRBV12-4
clone_size: few
j_call: TRBJ1-2
d_call: TRBD1
cdr3_nt: TGTGCCAGCAGTGCCTCCGACAGGGGAGGCTATGGCTACACCTTC
cdr3_aa: CASSASDRGGYGYTF

v_call: TRBV4-2
clone_size: -
j_call: TRBJ1-5
d_call: -
cdr3_nt: TGTGCCAGCAGCCAAGGGGGGGCCGGACTTGTCAATCAGCCCCAGCATTTT
cdr3_aa: CASSQGGAGLVNQPQHF

v_call: TRBV29-1
clone_size: few
j_call: TRBJ2-2
d_call: -
cdr3_nt: TGCAGCGTTGCACTGAACACCGGGGAGCTGTTTTTT
cdr3_aa: CSVALNTGELFF

v_call: TRBV9
clone_size: -
j_call: TRBJ2-3
d_call: -
cdr3_nt: TGTGCCAGCAGCCCACCAGGAGGGCCCGTATTGAAAGCGCAGTATTTT
cdr3_aa: CASSPPGGPVLKAQYF

v_call: TRBV12-3/TRBV12-4
clone_size: many
j_call: TRBJ1-1
d_call: TRBD1
cdr3_nt: TGTGCCAGCAGGACAGGGGGATATCACACTGAAGCTTTCTTT
cdr3_aa: CASRTGGYHTEAFF

v_call: TRBV4-1
clone_size: many
j_call: TRBJ1-1
d_call: -
cdr3_nt: TGCGCCAGCAGCCAAGTGGCAGGGAGGGCTTTCTTT
cdr3_aa: CASSQVAGRAFF

v_call: TRBV5-1
clone_size: few
j_call: TRBJ2-1
d_call: -
cdr3_nt: TGCGCCAGCAGCTTGGCCGCAGGCGTCTCCTACAATGAGCAGTTCTTC
cdr3_aa: CASSLAAGVSYNEQFF